These T cell receptor beta chains were read from a single sample in a study of siplizumab effects on memory and regulatory T cells. Profiling relied on immunoSEQ multiplex PCR, and the TCRdb table lists in-frame clones only, not all of them. Of fewer than 20,000 clones in the sample, over 45% were seen once. Their antigen targets remain unknown. Source material: CFSE-low (dividing) CD4+ T cells sorted from an allogeneic mixed lymphocyte reaction. The receptors here all came from a human donor in good health; the cells came from an allogeneic mixed lymphocyte reaction. Each CDR3 is given with its conserved first and last residue. D genes are given only for firm matches. For some rows the clone size is stated as once, few or many, or as a class when expanded; others skip it.

length: 14; V: TRBV18; D: .; size: .; J: TRBJ2-7; CDR3: CASSPVAPGYEQYF; DNA: TGTGCCAGCTCACCGGTTGCCCCGGGGTACGAGCAGTACTTC
length: 15; V: TRBV7-2; D: TRBD2; size: .; J: TRBJ2-1; CDR3: CASRQLVGGGNEQFF; DNA: TGTGCCAGCAGGCAACTAGTAGGCGGGGGCAATGAGCAGTTCTTC
length: 12; V: TRBV19; D: TRBD1; size: .; J: TRBJ1-1; CDR3: CASKDRYTEAFF; DNA: TGTGCCAGTAAGGACAGGTACACTGAAGCTTTCTTT
length: 12; V: TRBV28; D: .; size: .; J: TRBJ2-2; CDR3: CASRTDTGELFF; DNA: TGTGCCAGCAGGACGGATACCGGGGAGCTGTTTTTT
length: 16; V: TRBV7-2; D: .; size: .; J: TRBJ1-3; CDR3: CASSLVLSASGNTIYF; DNA: TGTGCCAGCAGCTTAGTTTTATCGGCCTCTGGAAACACCATATATTTT
length: 14; V: TRBV7-9; D: TRBD1; size: few; J: TRBJ2-1; CDR3: CASSEQGVYNEQFF; DNA: TGTGCCAGCAGCGAACAGGGGGTTTACAATGAGCAGTTCTTC
length: 12; V: TRBV28; D: .; size: few; J: TRBJ1-2; CDR3: CASSRTPYGYTF; DNA: TGTGCCAGCAGTAGGACACCCTATGGCTACACCTTC
length: 15; V: TRBV5-4; D: TRBD1; size: .; J: TRBJ1-2; CDR3: CASTIRGQGNYGYTF; DNA: TGTGCCAGCACCATTCGGGGACAGGGGAACTATGGCTACACCTTC
length: 14; V: TRBV5-1; D: TRBD1; size: .; J: TRBJ2-5; CDR3: CATSNTGGVETQYF; DNA: TGCGCCACTTCTAACACAGGGGGCGTAGAGACCCAGTACTTC
length: 15; V: TRBV5-1; D: .; size: .; J: TRBJ2-5; CDR3: CASSRPDSPGETQYF; DNA: TGCGCCAGCAGCCGCCCGGACAGTCCGGGTGAGACCCAGTACTTC
length: 13; V: TRBV5-1; D: .; size: .; J: TRBJ1-1; CDR3: CASSLIPGTEAFF; DNA: TGCGCCAGCAGCCTAATCCCGGGCACTGAAGCTTTCTTT
length: 14; V: TRBV18; D: .; size: .; J: TRBJ1-4; CDR3: CASSPQSTNEKLFF; DNA: TGTGCCAGCTCACCTCAATCAACTAATGAAAAACTGTTTTTT
length: 13; V: TRBV7-9; D: .; size: .; J: TRBJ2-1; CDR3: CASRRYEDNEQFF; DNA: TGTGCCAGCAGGCGTTACGAGGACAATGAGCAGTTCTTC
length: 13; V: TRBV25-1; D: .; size: .; J: TRBJ1-2; CDR3: CASSEQRGYGYTF; DNA: TGTGCCAGCAGTGAACAACGAGGCTATGGCTACACCTTC
length: 14; V: TRBV21-1; D: .; size: .; J: TRBJ1-5; CDR3: CASSKGEVLAQQHF; DNA: TGTGCCAGCAGCAAAGGGGAGGTCTTGGCCCAACAGCATTTT
length: 15; V: TRBV5-1; D: .; size: few; J: TRBJ2-5; CDR3: CASSQRGVEGETQYF; DNA: TGCGCCAGCAGCCAGAGAGGGGTGGAAGGAGAGACCCAGTACTTC
length: 11; V: TRBV7-9; D: .; size: .; J: TRBJ1-1; CDR3: CASSLYRVGFF; DNA: TGTGCCAGCAGCTTATATAGGGTGGGCTTCTTT
length: 12; V: TRBV6-6; D: TRBD1; size: .; J: TRBJ1-1; CDR3: CASSFQTGEAFF; DNA: TGTGCCAGCAGTTTCCAGACAGGGGAAGCTTTCTTT
length: 14; V: TRBV12-5; D: .; size: .; J: TRBJ1-1; CDR3: CASGLGIHPTEAFF; DNA: TGTGCTAGTGGACTGGGAATACACCCTACTGAAGCTTTCTTT
length: 14; V: TRBV19; D: .; size: few; J: TRBJ2-7; CDR3: CASIGKQVAYEQYF; DNA: TGTGCCAGTATAGGTAAACAGGTCGCCTACGAGCAGTACTTC
length: 14; V: TRBV4-1; D: .; size: .; J: TRBJ2-3; CDR3: CASSQDWSTDTQYF; DNA: TGCGCCAGCAGCCAAGATTGGTCCACAGATACGCAGTATTTT
length: 15; V: TRBV18; D: .; size: few; J: TRBJ1-1; CDR3: CASSPGAVANTEAFF; DNA: TGTGCCAGCTCACCAGGGGCGGTGGCGAACACTGAAGCTTTCTTT
length: 14; V: TRBV7-2; D: .; size: medium-sized; J: TRBJ1-4; CDR3: CASSDTSGSEKLFF; DNA: TGTGCCAGCAGCGACACGAGTGGTAGCGAAAAACTGTTTTTT
length: 13; V: TRBV7-3; D: TRBD1; size: few; J: TRBJ2-7; CDR3: CASSLQGASEQYF; DNA: TGTGCCAGCAGCCTACAGGGGGCAAGCGAGCAGTACTTC
length: 12; V: TRBV7-2; D: .; size: .; J: TRBJ2-4; CDR3: CASSLEVGIQYF; DNA: TGTGCCAGCAGCTTAGAAGTTGGCATTCAGTACTTC
length: 16; V: TRBV25-1; D: TRBD1; size: .; J: TRBJ2-2; CDR3: CASTEGTGLDTGELFF; DNA: TGTGCCAGCACCGAAGGGACAGGGTTGGACACCGGGGAGCTGTTTTTT